This TCR beta chain was retrieved from a study of blood T cell repertoires in COVID-19. The table came from immunoSEQ multiplex PCR; TCRdb's copy has only in-frame clones and leaves some out. The repertoire consists of approximately 270,000 clones, with 80% to 90% occurring once and the leading ten covering around 2%. In the case of this clone: Distinct nucleotide sequences in the sample also encode this CDR3.

Trimming took 1 base from V and 6 from J, leaving 8 bases between them. This CDR3 spans 13 amino acids. Germline V gene data show CDR1 as SGHRS and CDR2 as YFSETQ. Participants' reported clinical history set cohort assignment. Either two negative PCRs, clearance, or symptom resolution qualified Cohort 3 donors as recovered. J is TRBJ1-5 and V is TRBV5-1, with D unclear. Sequencing was performed on PBMCs or T cells enriched from blood (not recorded which). The receptor's source is a woman aged 45-65 years who had recovered from COVID-19. Written as DNA, the CDR3 is TGCGCCAGCAGCTTGTCGGGAAGTCAGCCCCAGCATTTT. It is translated as CASSLSGSQPQHF. The full variable domain, in which reference TRBV5-1 and TRBJ1-5 provide the parts outside the CDR3, is KAGVTQTPRYLIKTRGQQVTLSCSPISGHRSVSWYQQTPGQGLQFLFEYFSETQRNKGNFPGRFSGRQFSNSRSEMNVSTLELGDSALYLCASSLSGSQPQHFGDGTRLSIL.